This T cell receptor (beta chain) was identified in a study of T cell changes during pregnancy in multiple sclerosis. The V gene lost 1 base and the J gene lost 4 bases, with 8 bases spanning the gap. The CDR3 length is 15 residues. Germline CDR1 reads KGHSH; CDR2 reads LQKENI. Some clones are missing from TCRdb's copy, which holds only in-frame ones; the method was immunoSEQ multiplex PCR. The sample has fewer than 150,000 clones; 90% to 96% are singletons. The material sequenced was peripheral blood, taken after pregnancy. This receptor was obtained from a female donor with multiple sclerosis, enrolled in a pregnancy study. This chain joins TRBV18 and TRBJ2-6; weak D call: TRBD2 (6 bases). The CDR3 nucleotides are TGTGCCAGCTCACCACGGGGGGAAGGGGCCAACGTCCTGACTTTC. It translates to CASSPRGEGANVLTF.